A single sample gave rise to the 31 T cell receptor beta chains below, sequenced in a study of beta chain features in type 1 diabetes. The authors reverse transcribed all of the isolated RNA, so sequencing captured expressed TCRB transcripts. Profiled with immunoSEQ multiplex PCR; TCRdb holds only in-frame clones, not every one. The sample holds 130,000 to 150,000 clones, around 50% seen once. Sequenced: Tregs from blood. These receptors were collected from a man aged 18 to 35 in good health.

The chain recombines TRBV18 with TRBJ1-4; 7 bases line up with TRBD1. V trimming: 5 bases; J trimming: 4 bases; junction bases outside the gene matches: 7. The germline gives CDR1 KGHSH, CDR2 LQKENI. The CDR3 consists of 15 residues. As DNA, the CDR3 is TGTGCCAGCTCAGGTGGGACAGCTAATAATGAAAAACTGTTTTTT. Protein product: CASSGGTANNEKLFF.

This clone was seen only a few times. This CDR3 reads CASSPSQGAYNEQFF. CDR3 DNA: TGTGCCAGCAGCCCCTCGCAGGGGGCCTACAATGAGCAGTTCTTC. The chain links TRBV7-3 to TRBJ2-1; 7 bases align to TRBD1. The CDR3 loop spans 15 amino acids. Germline CDR1 and CDR2: SGHTA and FQGTGA. Germline trimming cut 5 bases from V and 2 bases from J; bases unmatched to any gene: 6.

This clone was seen only once. V usage is TRBV15 and J usage is TRBJ1-2; 11 bases match TRBD1. Germline V gene data show CDR1 as LNHNV and CDR2 as YYDKDF (reference sequence). The CDR3 runs 15 residues. V shed 3 bases, J shed 7 bases, and the junction held 7 bases outside the gene matches. CDR3 in amino acids: CATSRGRDRGFGYTF. CDR3 coding DNA: TGTGCCACCAGCAGGGGACGGGACAGGGGGTTTGGCTACACCTTC.

This clone was observed once. The V and J genes are TRBV5-1 and TRBJ2-5; D perhaps matches TRBD1 (5 bases). V was shortened by 0 bases and J by 1 base, with 10 bases between the two germline ends. Germline CDR1 reads SGHRS; CDR2 reads YFSETQ. CDR3 size: 15 residues. The CDR3 nucleotides are TGCGCCAGCAGCTTGGCACCCAGGGTCCAAGAGACCCAGTACTTC. This translates into CASSLAPRVQETQYF.

The CDR3 DNA follows: TGTGCCAGCAGTTTGCGCTACAGGGCCCACGAGCAGTACTTC. Encoded protein: CASSLRYRAHEQYF. This rearrangement joins TRBV27 to TRBJ2-7; possibly TRBD1 for D (6 bases). The CDR3 is 14 residues long. Trimming pared 3 bases from V and 5 bases from J, leaving 14 bases between. CDR1 and CDR2 from the germline V gene are MNHEY and SMNVEV (reference sequence).

This clone came up a few times. V gene TRBV7-2 combines with J gene TRBJ1-4; D might be TRBD1 (5 bases). The CDR3 is 15 amino acids. Trimming left V 6 bases short and J 0 bases short, with 11 bases between. From germline, CDR1 is SGHTA and CDR2 FQGNSA. The CDR3 reads CASSRQIATNEKLFF. For the CDR3, the DNA is TGTGCCAGCAGTCGACAGATTGCAACTAATGAAAAACTGTTTTTT.

This chain joins TRBV6-5 and TRBJ2-3; 9 bases align to TRBD1. The CDR3 has 15 residues. The J segment lost 5 bases and the V segment lost 6 bases, leaving 9 bases of the junction unmatched. CDR1 is MNHEY, CDR2 SVGAGI, per germline. CDR3 sequence: CASRTGTGLGDTQYF. The CDR3 DNA follows: TGTGCCAGCAGGACCGGGACAGGGTTGGGAGATACGCAGTATTTT.

The V and J genes are TRBV5-6 and TRBJ1-5; D remains ambiguous. Between the trimmed V and J ends, which lost 2 bases and 2 bases, there was a span of 17 bases. Germline V gene lookup returns CDR1 SGHDT and CDR2 YYEEEE. The CDR3 contains 17 residues. CDR3 DNA: TGTGCCAGCAGCTTTCGGCCTCGCGGGGTCGGCAATCAGCCCCAGCATTTT. Translating gives CASSFRPRGVGNQPQHF.

This chain joins TRBV28 and TRBJ1-1; TRBD1 aligns across 10 bases. CDR1 and CDR2 (germline): MDHEN, SYDVKM. This CDR3 is 14 amino acids long. V was pared by 4 bases and J by 4 bases, with 3 bases of the junction left unmatched. The CDR3 DNA follows: TGTGCCAGCAGTTCCGGGACAGGGGCCACTGAAGCTTTCTTT. It yields the protein CASSSGTGATEAFF.

This clone was observed a few times. The CDR3 nucleotides are TGTGCCAGCAGTTACTACAGGGATAATGAGCAGTTCTTC. Residues: CASSYYRDNEQFF. The V call is TRBV6-6, the J call TRBJ2-1, with D possibly being TRBD1 (6 bases). Deletions cut 1 base from V and 7 bases from J, with 8 bases between. In germline, CDR1 is MNHNY, CDR2 SVGAGI (reference sequence). The CDR3 has 13 residues.

This clone was observed a few times. This chain links TRBV7-9 with TRBJ2-7; D perhaps matches TRBD2 (5 bases). Germline V CDR1 and CDR2: SEHNR, FQNEAQ (reference sequence). V lost 6 bases and J 3 bases, leaving 15 bases between the germline ends. The CDR3 loop spans 14 amino acids. The CDR3 DNA reads as TGTGCCAGCAGTTTAACTCTTCGGGGCTACGAGCAGTACTTC. Residues: CASSLTLRGYEQYF.

The J gene is TRBJ1-4, the V gene TRBV30; 7 bases map to TRBD1. In germline, CDR1 is GTSNPN, CDR2 SVGIG (reference sequence). The length of the CDR3 is 12 residues. CDR3 sequence: CALIQGNEKLFF. The CDR3 DNA follows: TGTGCGCTAATACAGGGGAATGAAAAACTGTTTTTT. The full variable domain, its missing parts supplied by reference TRBV30 and TRBJ1-4, is SQTIHQWPATLVQPVGSPLSLECTVEGTSNPNLYWYRQAAGRGLQLLFYSVGIGQISSEVPQNLSASRPQDRQFILSSKKLLLSDSGFYLCALIQGNEKLFFGSGTQLSVL.

A few counts support this clone. The chain couples TRBV4-2 to TRBJ2-3; the D gene is possibly TRBD2 (6 bases). The CDR3 sequence is 15 residues long. The germline V gene encodes CDR1 LGHNA and CDR2 YNFKEQ. V lost 6 bases and J 4 bases, leaving 17 bases between the germline ends. The CDR3 region has the DNA TGTGCCAGCAGTGAGGGGACTCCGACTCCAGATACGCAGTATTTT. It translates to CASSEGTPTPDTQYF.

This sequence joins TRBV7-3 and TRBJ2-2; TRBD2 agrees at 9 bases. The ends lost 6 bases at V and 2 bases at J; junction bases unmatched: 1. The CDR3 consists of 14 residues. Looked up from germline, CDR1 is SGHTA and CDR2 is FQGTGA. The CDR3 DNA sequence: TGTGCCAGCAGGGGACTAGCCAACACCGGGGAGCTGTTTTTT. The encoded protein is CASRGLANTGELFF.

The chain has TRBV10-3 and TRBJ2-6; D unresolved. Germline CDR1 reads ENHRY; CDR2 reads SYGVKD. The V gene lost 10 bases and the J gene lost 1 base, with 11 bases spanning the gap. This CDR3 has 14 amino acids. The CDR3: CATSTLSGANVLTF. The CDR3 DNA reads TGTGCCACTTCAACACTATCTGGGGCCAACGTCCTGACTTTC.

This clone was seen only a few times. V gene TRBV19 combines with J gene TRBJ1-1; 7 nucleotides align to TRBD1. The germline V gene encodes CDR1 LNHDA and CDR2 SQIVND (reference sequence). V dropped 9 bases and J dropped 1; count of bases not matched to a gene: 5. The CDR3 has 13 amino acids. This chain's CDR3 is CASLDRTNTEAFF. CDR3 nucleotides: TGTGCCAGCCTGGACAGGACGAACACTGAAGCTTTCTTT.

There are a few counts of this clone. V gene TRBV4-2 combines with J gene TRBJ1-2; 8 bases match TRBD1. CDR3 length: 15 amino acids. In germline, CDR1 is LGHNA, CDR2 YNFKEQ. The J segment lost 2 bases and the V segment lost 1 base, leaving 3 bases of the junction unmatched. CDR3 region: CASSQGGQANYGYTF. The DNA for the CDR3 is TGTGCCAGCAGCCAAGGGGGACAGGCCAACTATGGCTACACCTTC.

This clone was found a few times. The chain has TRBV7-2 and TRBJ2-1; possibly TRBD1 for D (6 bases). The CDR3 has 13 residues. V lost 1 base and J 12 bases, leaving 13 bases between the germline ends. CDR1 and CDR2 from the germline V gene are SGHTA and FQGNSA. The CDR3 coding sequence is TGTGCCAGCAGCTTAGGGAGACAGGCGGGGCAGTTCTTC. Translated, it gives CASSLGRQAGQFF.

The J gene is TRBJ2-4, the V gene TRBV5-5; 10 positions match TRBD1. Losses at the gene ends were 7 bases for V and 6 bases for J; bases not matched to a gene: 10. This CDR3 comprises 15 residues. Germline lookup yields CDR1 SGHKS and CDR2 YYEKEE (reference sequence). CDR3 sequence reads: CASVTGTGVGNIQYF. CDR3 nucleotides: TGTGCCAGCGTCACCGGGACAGGGGTTGGAAACATTCAGTACTTC.

This sequence joins TRBV7-6 and TRBJ2-1; 7 nucleotides line up with TRBD2. This CDR3 comprises 17 residues. With V trimmed by 1 base and J by 1 base, 7 bases remained unmatched. CDR1 is SGHVS and CDR2 is FNYEAQ in the germline V gene. As DNA, the CDR3 is TGTGCCAGCAGCTTAGAACCCGGGGGGTGGTCCTACAATGAGCAGTTCTTC. Its protein product is CASSLEPGGWSYNEQFF.

The chain uses TRBV5-4 and TRBJ1-2; 7 bases align to TRBD1. CDR3 length equals 14 residues. Germline CDR1 and CDR2: SGHNT and YYREEE (reference sequence). Losses at the gene ends were 9 bases for V and 5 bases for J; bases not matched to a gene: 13. The CDR3 spells CATTRITGDYGYTF. CDR3 in DNA: TGTGCCACAACGAGAATAACAGGGGATTATGGCTACACCTTC.

The chain combines TRBV18 with TRBJ1-5, with TRBD1 as a possible D gene (5 bases). This CDR3 is built from 16 residues. The germline CDR1 and CDR2 sequences are KGHSH and LQKENI. Trimming took 3 bases from V and 1 from J, leaving 13 bases between them. In DNA, the CDR3 is TGTGCCAGCTCACCGCAGGGACTGAGGAGCAATCAGCCCCAGCATTTT. Translated: CASSPQGLRSNQPQHF.

The chain recombines TRBV2 with TRBJ2-7; D is uncertain. CDR3 length: 14 residues. V lost 4 bases and J lost 0, with 10 bases in between. Germline CDR1 reads SNHLY; CDR2 reads FYNNEI. CDR3 region: CASSVFRSSYEQYF. The DNA for the CDR3 is TGTGCCAGCAGTGTTTTTCGGAGCTCCTACGAGCAGTACTTC.

The V and J genes are TRBV9 and TRBJ1-1, with D uncertain. Germline V CDR1 and CDR2: SGDLS, YYNGEE. This CDR3 is 13 amino acids long. V lost 0 bases, J lost 1 base, and 4 bases lay in between. DNA of the CDR3: TGTGCCAGCAGCGTAGCTCCGAACACTGAAGCTTTCTTT. Its protein is CASSVAPNTEAFF.

This clone was observed a handful of times. V and J are TRBV4-3 and TRBJ2-2, with 9 bases lining up with TRBD2. Losses at the gene ends were 6 bases for V and 8 bases for J; bases not matched to a gene: 10. The CDR3 length is 15 residues. The germline V gene encodes CDR1 LGHNA and CDR2 YSLEER. CDR3 region: CASRSGTSPGGELFF. In nucleotides, the CDR3 is TGCGCCAGCAGGTCCGGGACTAGCCCTGGAGGGGAGCTGTTTTTT.

This clone was seen more than once but under ten times. The gene calls are TRBV6-1 and TRBJ2-7; TRBD1 might be the D (6 bases). Germline V CDR1 and CDR2: MNHNS, SASEGT. V was clipped by 2 bases and J by 4 bases, with 9 bases between them. The length of the CDR3 is 13 residues. CDR3 in DNA: TGTGCCAGCAGTGAAAGCGGACAGTACGAGCAGTACTTC. This gives the protein CASSESGQYEQYF.

This chain links TRBV4-2 with TRBJ1-2; D gene ambiguous. With 1 base removed from V and 5 bases from J, the gap between germline ends came to 5 bases. Germline V gene sequence: CDR1 LGHNA, CDR2 YNFKEQ. The CDR3 is 12 amino acids. CDR3 in DNA: TGTGCCAGCAGCCAAGTTCAGTATGGCTACACCTTC. This codes for CASSQVQYGYTF.

Of note for this clone: A read error may produce the germline difference seen at one junction end. The sample carries other DNA sequences with the same CDR3. CDR3 residues: CASRTGSENEQFF. CDR3 bases: TGCGCCAGCAGGACAGGGAGTGAGAATGAGCAATTCTTC. The chain has TRBV5-1 and TRBJ2-1; 7 bases are shared with TRBD1. Germline lookup yields CDR1 SGHRS and CDR2 YFSETQ. The CDR3 spans 13 residues.

This clone was seen more than once but under ten times. J is TRBJ1-1 and V is TRBV4-3, with 9 bases lining up with TRBD1. The CDR3 loop spans 19 amino acids. Germline CDR1 reads LGHNA; CDR2 reads YSLEER. The J segment lost 0 bases and the V segment lost 2 bases, leaving 13 bases of the junction unmatched. For the CDR3, the DNA is TGCGCCAGCAGCCAAAGGCGGGGGACAGGGACCCTCATGAACACTGAAGCTTTCTTT. Protein: CASSQRRGTGTLMNTEAFF.

This clone occurred a few times. This chain joins TRBV7-2 and TRBJ2-1; 7 bases map to TRBD2. Germline CDR1 reads SGHTA; CDR2 reads FQGNSA. The trim removed 6 bases at V and 3 bases at J, leaving 8 bases unmatched. This CDR3 spans 15 amino acids. This chain's CDR3 is CASSIGLAVYNEQFF. The CDR3 DNA reads as TGTGCCAGCAGTATAGGGCTAGCGGTCTACAATGAGCAGTTCTTC.

This clone was seen a handful of times. V gene TRBV19 combines with J gene TRBJ2-3; 9 bases map to TRBD1. Germline CDR1 reads LNHDA; CDR2 reads SQIVND (reference sequence). Trimming cost V 6 bases and J 4 bases; bases outside gene matches: 11. The CDR3 sequence is 16 residues long. The chain's CDR3 is CASSLFRTGGPDTQYF. The CDR3 DNA follows: TGTGCCAGTAGCCTCTTTCGCACAGGGGGCCCAGATACGCAGTATTTT.